One sample yielded the 19 T cell receptor beta chains listed below, sequenced in a study of T-cell reconstitution after alpha-beta-depleted transplantation in children. The TCRbeta library was prepared with unique molecular identifiers. Using its own MiXCR run on the PCR reads, TCRdb lists one record per CDR3 protein. This table has hundreds of thousands of distinct CDR3 sequences, approximately 12% appearing once. Here the sequenced sample was PBMCs from the stem cell graft donor, taken from the stem cell graft. The receptors stem from a human donor who donated a stem cell graft to a child with combined immunodeficiency.

The V gene is TRBV11-1, the J gene TRBJ2-3; D unresolved. Germline V gene lookup returns CDR1 SGHAT and CDR2 FQDESV (reference sequence). The ends were cut back, 3 bases at V and 4 bases at J, with 11 bases in the middle. The CDR3 covers 14 residues. The CDR3, as DNA: TGTGCCAGCAGCTTTGCAAGGGTCCCAGATACGCAGTATTTT. It encodes CASSFARVPDTQYF.

This clonotype has a handful of counts. V gene TRBV7-9 combines with J gene TRBJ2-7; D perhaps matches TRBD2 (7 bases). Germline V lookup: CDR1 SEHNR, CDR2 FQNEAQ (reference sequence). The CDR3 spans 13 residues. The ends were cut back, 3 bases at V and 5 bases at J, with 11 bases in the middle. Here the CDR3 DNA reads TGTGCCAGCAGCTTCCGCGGGGGCGACGAGCAGTACTTC. Protein product: CASSFRGGDEQYF.

CDR3 residues: CASSEWRQASSYNEQFF. The DNA for the CDR3 is TGTGCCAGCAGTGAATGGCGCCAGGCGAGCTCCTACAATGAGCAGTTCTTC. The J gene is TRBJ2-1, the V gene TRBV6-1, with D hard to call. This CDR3 contains 17 residues. Germline V gene lookup returns CDR1 MNHNS and CDR2 SASEGT. V lost 2 bases to trimming and J lost 0 bases, with 14 bases between them.

This clonotype was observed a few times. The rearrangement links TRBV24-1 to TRBJ2-1; 10 bases are a match to TRBD2. The V segment lost 3 bases and the J segment 6 bases; nucleotides outside the gene matches: 4. The length of the CDR3 is 15 residues. Germline lookup yields CDR1 KGHDR and CDR2 SFDVKD. The CDR3 sequence: CATSDASGSINEQFF. CDR3 DNA sequence: TGTGCCACCAGTGATGCTAGCGGGAGCATCAATGAGCAGTTCTTC.

The table lists this clonotype with a few counts. This chain uses TRBV20-1 with TRBJ2-2; 8 positions match TRBD2. The CDR3 sequence is 14 residues long. Losses at the gene ends were 2 bases for V and 1 base for J; bases not matched to a gene: 0. CDR1 is DFQATT, CDR2 SNEGSKA, per germline (reference sequence). The CDR3 sequence: CSARTSGNTGELFF. CDR3 sequence (DNA): TGCAGTGCTAGAACTAGCGGGAACACCGGGGAGCTGTTTTTT.

The DNA for the CDR3 is TGCGCCAGCAGCTTGGGAGGACGGCGGGGGGACAGACCCGAGACCCAGTACTTC. Translation: CASSLGGRRGDRPETQYF. V is TRBV5-1 and J is TRBJ2-5, with D tentatively TRBD2 (8 bases). The CDR3 consists of 18 residues. CDR1 SGHRS and CDR2 YFSETQ come from the germline V gene. The V end was cut by 0 bases, the J end by 5 bases, with 23 bases between.

This clonotype showed up many times. The chain is built from TRBV29-1 and TRBJ2-7; 10 bases map to TRBD1. Per the germline V gene, CDR1 is SQVTM and CDR2 is ANQGSEA. J was trimmed by 2 bases and V by 5 bases; bases with no gene match: 3. There are 13 residues in the CDR3. CDR3 nucleotides: TGCAGCGTTTCCGGGACAGGGGCCTACGAGCAGTACTTC. Protein product: CSVSGTGAYEQYF.

The V call is TRBV6-2 or TRBV6-3, the J call TRBJ1-5, with D uncertain. Per germline, CDR1 MNHEY and CDR2 SVGEGT. Trimming removed 10 bases from V and 3 bases from J, with 16 bases in between. The CDR3 contains 14 residues. CDR3 in DNA: TGTGCCATCCCGAGGATAGGAGACAATCAGCCCCAGCATTTT. Encoded protein: CAIPRIGDNQPQHF.

This clonotype showed up just a few times. This chain uses TRBV2 with TRBJ2-3, with 11 nucleotides matching TRBD2. CDR1 and CDR2 (germline): SNHLY, FYNNEI. This CDR3 is 15 amino acids long. V dropped 6 bases and J dropped 3; count of bases not matched to a gene: 5. CDR3 residues: CASRLAGGQTDTQYF. CDR3 DNA sequence: TGTGCCAGCAGGTTAGCGGGAGGGCAAACAGATACGCAGTATTTT.

V gene TRBV7-9 combines with J gene TRBJ1-1; 8 bases match TRBD1. The CDR3 is made up of 15 amino acids. V trimming: 1 base; J trimming: 4 bases; junction bases outside the gene matches: 5. From germline, CDR1 is SEHNR and CDR2 FQNEAQ (reference sequence). The CDR3 DNA reads as TGTGCCAGCAGCTTAGGGGGGACAGGTGGCACTGAAGCTTTCTTT. Encoded protein: CASSLGGTGGTEAFF.

This clonotype was counted between two and nine times. The chain recombines TRBV12-3 or TRBV12-4 with TRBJ2-1; 10 positions match TRBD2. Trimming took 7 bases from V and 2 from J; bases not matched to a gene: 5. This CDR3 spans 15 amino acids. CDR3 sequence: CASTLLAGPYNEQFF. The CDR3 DNA reads TGTGCCAGCACCCTACTAGCGGGACCCTACAATGAGCAGTTCTTC.

This clonotype was detected many times. The V call is TRBV15, the J call TRBJ1-4; D unclear. Germline loops: CDR1 LNHNV, CDR2 YYDKDF (reference sequence). CDR3 length equals 11 residues. V was shortened by 6 bases and J by 7 bases, with 6 bases between the two germline ends. The CDR3 loop is CATREGEKLFF. DNA of the CDR3: TGTGCCACCAGGGAGGGTGAAAAACTGTTTTTT.

This clonotype was detected only a few times. V is TRBV12-3 or TRBV12-4 and J is TRBJ1-1; 10 bases align to TRBD1. With 7 bases clipped from V and 5 bases from J, the junction kept 13 bases outside the gene matches. There are 16 residues in the CDR3. CDR3 in amino acids: CASTVGDRGLGTEAFF. CDR3 nucleotide sequence: TGTGCCAGCACAGTGGGGGACAGGGGATTAGGAACTGAAGCTTTCTTT.

The genes are TRBV18 and TRBJ1-5, with 8 positions matching TRBD1. V dropped 2 bases and J dropped 5; count of bases not matched to a gene: 5. This CDR3 region has 15 residues. Germline V lookup: CDR1 KGHSH, CDR2 LQKENI. CDR3 coding DNA: TGTGCCAGCTCACCAGTATCGGGACAGGATCAGCCCCAGCATTTT. Translating it yields CASSPVSGQDQPQHF.

The V gene is TRBV12-3 or TRBV12-4, the J gene TRBJ2-3, with no clear D. CDR3 length: 14 residues. V was trimmed by 3 bases and J by 4 bases, leaving 11 bases between them. The CDR3 spells CASSLLSYSDTQYF. The CDR3, as DNA: TGTGCCAGCAGTTTGCTCAGTTATTCAGATACGCAGTATTTT.

The sample holds a few counts of this clonotype. This chain uses TRBV20-1 with TRBJ2-3; TRBD1 aligns across 7 bases. Germline CDR1 is DFQATT and CDR2 is SNEGSKA (reference sequence). The CDR3 sequence is 12 residues long. J was trimmed by 4 bases and V by 6 bases; bases with no gene match: 4. Written as DNA, the CDR3 is TGCAGTGCCGAGACAGGGCCAGATACGCAGTATTTT. It specifies CSAETGPDTQYF.

The rearrangement uses TRBV4-2 and TRBJ1-5; no clear D gene. V lost 1 base, J lost 4 bases, and 11 bases lay in between. Germline CDR1 and CDR2: LGHNA and YNFKEQ. This CDR3 has 15 amino acids. The CDR3 sequence is CASSQGPLGNQPQHF. CDR3 coding DNA: TGTGCCAGCAGCCAAGGACCCCTAGGGAATCAGCCCCAGCATTTT.

V gene TRBV10-3 combines with J gene TRBJ2-3; D perhaps matches TRBD2 (5 bases). Trimming cost V 2 bases and J 4 bases, with 10 bases left between them. Germline CDR1 ENHRY, CDR2 SYGVKD. The CDR3 contains 14 residues. The CDR3 is CAISETIGADTQYF. Written as DNA, the CDR3 is TGTGCCATCAGTGAGACAATCGGGGCAGATACGCAGTATTTT.

The chain has TRBV30 and TRBJ2-3; TRBD1 might be the D (6 bases). The germline CDR1 and CDR2 sequences are GTSNPN and SVGIG (reference sequence). Trimming shortened V by 0 bases and J by 9 bases, and 7 bases separated the two germline ends. CDR3 size: 11 residues. The CDR3 DNA is TGTGCCTGGAGTGTAGGGGGAACGCAGTATTTT. This encodes CAWSVGGTQYF.